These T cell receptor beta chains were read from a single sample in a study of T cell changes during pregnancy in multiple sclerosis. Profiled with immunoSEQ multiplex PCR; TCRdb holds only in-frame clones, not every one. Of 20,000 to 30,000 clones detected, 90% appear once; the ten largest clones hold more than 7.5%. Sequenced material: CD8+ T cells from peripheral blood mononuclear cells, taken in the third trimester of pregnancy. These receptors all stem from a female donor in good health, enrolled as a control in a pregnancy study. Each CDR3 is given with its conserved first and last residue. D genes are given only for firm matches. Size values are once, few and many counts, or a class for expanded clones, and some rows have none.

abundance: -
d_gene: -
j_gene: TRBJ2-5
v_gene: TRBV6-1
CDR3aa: CASSRDRRGETQYF
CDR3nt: TGTGCCAGCAGCCGCGACAGGAGAGGAGAGACCCAGTACTTC

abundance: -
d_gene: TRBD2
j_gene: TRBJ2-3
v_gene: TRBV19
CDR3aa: CASSFLAGEGTDTQYF
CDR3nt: TGTGCCAGTAGTTTCTTAGCGGGAGAAGGCACAGATACGCAGTATTTT

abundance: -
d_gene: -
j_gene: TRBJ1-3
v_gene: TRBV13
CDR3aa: CASSLGQGFSGNTIYF
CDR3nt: TGTGCCAGCAGCTTAGGACAGGGTTTCTCTGGAAACACCATATATTTT

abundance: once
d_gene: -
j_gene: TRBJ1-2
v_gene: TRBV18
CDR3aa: CASSGGDSYGYTF
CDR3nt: TGTGCCAGCTCCGGGGGGGACTCCTATGGCTACACCTTC

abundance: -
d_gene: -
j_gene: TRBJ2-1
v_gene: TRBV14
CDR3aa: CASSQVSSSYNEQFF
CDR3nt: TGTGCCAGCAGCCAAGTCTCGAGCTCCTACAATGAGCAGTTCTTC

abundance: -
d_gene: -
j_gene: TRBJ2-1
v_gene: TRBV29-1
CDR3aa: CSVEESSYYNEQFF
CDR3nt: TGCAGCGTTGAAGAATCTAGTTATTACAATGAGCAGTTCTTC

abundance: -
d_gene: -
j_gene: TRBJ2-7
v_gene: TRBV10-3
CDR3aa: CAISDRQAPYEQYF
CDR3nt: TGTGCCATCAGTGACCGACAGGCACCCTACGAGCAGTACTTC

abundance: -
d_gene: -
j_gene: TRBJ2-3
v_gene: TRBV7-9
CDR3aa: CASSLEAADTQYF
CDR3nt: TGTGCCAGCAGCTTAGAGGCGGCAGATACGCAGTATTTT

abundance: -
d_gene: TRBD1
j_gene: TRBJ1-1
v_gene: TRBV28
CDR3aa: CASSSWDRGNTEAFF
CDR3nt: TGTGCCAGCAGTTCATGGGACAGGGGTAACACTGAAGCTTTCTTT

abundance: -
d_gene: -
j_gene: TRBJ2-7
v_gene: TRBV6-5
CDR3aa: CASSGRTVNYEQYF
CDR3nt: TGTGCCAGCAGTGGGCGGACAGTGAACTACGAGCAGTACTTC

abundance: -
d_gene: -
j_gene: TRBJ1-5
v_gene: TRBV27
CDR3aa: CASSLRWAGVSNQPQHF
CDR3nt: TGTGCCAGCAGTTTAAGGTGGGCAGGGGTCAGCAATCAGCCCCAGCATTTT

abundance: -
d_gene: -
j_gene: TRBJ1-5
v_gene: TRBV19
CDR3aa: CASPVGNQPQHF
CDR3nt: TGTGCCAGTCCAGTCGGCAATCAGCCCCAGCATTTT

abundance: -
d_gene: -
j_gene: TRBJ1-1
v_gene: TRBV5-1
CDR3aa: CASTDTEAFF
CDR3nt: TGCGCCAGCACAGACACTGAAGCTTTCTTT

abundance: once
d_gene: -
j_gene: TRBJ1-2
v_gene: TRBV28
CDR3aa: CASSLSAPGYTF
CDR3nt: TGTGCCAGCAGTTTGTCAGCGCCCGGCTACACCTTC

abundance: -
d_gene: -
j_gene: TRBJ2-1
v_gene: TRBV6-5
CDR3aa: CASSFGAGNEQFF
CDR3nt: TGTGCCAGCAGTTTTGGGGCGGGGAATGAGCAGTTCTTC

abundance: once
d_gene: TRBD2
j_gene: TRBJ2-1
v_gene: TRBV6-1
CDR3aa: CASSEEAGGINEQFF
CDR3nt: TGTGCCAGCAGTGAAGAAGCGGGAGGCATCAATGAGCAGTTCTTC

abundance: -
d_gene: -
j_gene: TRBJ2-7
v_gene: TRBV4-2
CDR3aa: CASSQDGAEPYEQYF
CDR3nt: TGTGCCAGCAGCCAAGATGGGGCAGAACCATACGAGCAGTACTTC

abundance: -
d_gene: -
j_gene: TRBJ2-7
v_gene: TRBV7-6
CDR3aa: CASSSGQKSSYEQYF
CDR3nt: TGTGCCAGCAGCTCAGGACAGAAGAGCTCCTACGAGCAGTACTTC

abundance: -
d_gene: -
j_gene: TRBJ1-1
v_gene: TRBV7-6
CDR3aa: CASRGGQGNTEAFF
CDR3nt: TGTGCCAGCAGGGGGGGTCAGGGGAACACTGAAGCTTTCTTT

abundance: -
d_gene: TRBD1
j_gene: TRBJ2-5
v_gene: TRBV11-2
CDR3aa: CASRDRGWETQYF
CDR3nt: TGTGCCAGCAGGGACAGGGGGTGGGAGACCCAGTACTTC

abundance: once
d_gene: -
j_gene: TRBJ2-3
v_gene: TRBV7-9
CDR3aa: CASSLGLATDTQYF
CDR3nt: TGTGCCAGCAGCTTAGGGCTGGCCACAGATACGCAGTATTTT

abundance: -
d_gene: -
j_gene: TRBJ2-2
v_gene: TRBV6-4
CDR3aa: CASSRDTDTGELFF
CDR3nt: TGTGCCAGCAGCCGGGACACGGACACCGGGGAGCTGTTTTTT

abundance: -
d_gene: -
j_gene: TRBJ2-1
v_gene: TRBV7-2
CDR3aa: CASSPGLIAKYNEQFF
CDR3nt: TGTGCCAGCAGCCCCGGACTAATTGCCAAATACAATGAGCAGTTCTTC

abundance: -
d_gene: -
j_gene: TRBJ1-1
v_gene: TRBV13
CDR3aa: CASSVQGTEAFF
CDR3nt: TGTGCCAGCAGCGTACAGGGTACTGAAGCTTTCTTT

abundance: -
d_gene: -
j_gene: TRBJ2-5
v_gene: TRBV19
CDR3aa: CASSPDLEETQYF
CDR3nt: TGTGCCAGTAGTCCCGACTTAGAAGAGACCCAGTACTTC

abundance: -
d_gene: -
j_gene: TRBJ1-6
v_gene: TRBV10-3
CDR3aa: CAIGASPLHF
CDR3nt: TGTGCCATTGGGGCTTCACCCCTCCACTTT

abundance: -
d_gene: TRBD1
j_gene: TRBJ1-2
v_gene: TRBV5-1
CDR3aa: CASSLGQGSLTNYGYTF
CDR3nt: TGCGCCAGCAGCTTGGGACAGGGGAGTCTGACTAACTATGGCTACACCTTC

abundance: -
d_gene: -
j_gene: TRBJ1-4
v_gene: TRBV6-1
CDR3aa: CATNRDGRDEKLFF
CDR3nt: TGTGCCACCAACAGGGATGGTAGAGATGAAAAACTGTTTTTT

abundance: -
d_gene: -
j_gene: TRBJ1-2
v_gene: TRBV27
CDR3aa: CASSPGGVVGGYTF
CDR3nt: TGTGCCAGCAGTCCGGGGGGGGTCGTCGGTGGCTACACCTTC

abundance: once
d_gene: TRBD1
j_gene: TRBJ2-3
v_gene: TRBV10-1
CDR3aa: CASSAMTGQVGYTQYF
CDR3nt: TGCGCCAGCAGTGCTATGACAGGGCAGGTCGGTTATACGCAGTATTTT

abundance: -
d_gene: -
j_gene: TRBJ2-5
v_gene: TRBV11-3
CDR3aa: CASSLGGGGSETQYF
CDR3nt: TGTGCCAGCAGCTTAGGCGGGGGCGGATCAGAGACCCAGTACTTC

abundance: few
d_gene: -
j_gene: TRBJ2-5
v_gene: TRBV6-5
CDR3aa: CASSPRETETQYF
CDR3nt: TGTGCCAGCAGTCCCCGGGAGACGGAGACCCAGTACTTC